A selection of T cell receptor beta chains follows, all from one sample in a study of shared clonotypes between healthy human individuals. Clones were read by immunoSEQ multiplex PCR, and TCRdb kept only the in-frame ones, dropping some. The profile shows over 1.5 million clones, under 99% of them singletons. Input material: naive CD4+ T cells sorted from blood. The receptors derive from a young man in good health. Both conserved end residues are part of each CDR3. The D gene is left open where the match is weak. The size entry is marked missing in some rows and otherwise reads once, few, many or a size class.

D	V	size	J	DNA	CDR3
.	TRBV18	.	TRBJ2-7	TGTGCCAGCTCACCGGGACTCGAGTACGAGCAGTACTTC	CASSPGLEYEQYF
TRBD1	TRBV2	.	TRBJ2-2	TGTGCCAGCAGTGGGGGGACAGCCCTCACCGGGGAGCTGTTTTTT	CASSGGTALTGELFF
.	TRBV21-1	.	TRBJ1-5	TGTGCCAGCACGGTGGGAAATAGCAATCAGCCCCAGCATTTT	CASTVGNSNQPQHF
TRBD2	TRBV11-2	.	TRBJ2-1	TGTGCCAGCAGCCCCCGACTAACCGGGACTAGCGGGAGTCATGAGCAGTTCTTC	CASSPRLTGTSGSHEQFF
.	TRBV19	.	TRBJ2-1	TGTGCCAGTAGTATGTATAGGACAGCCGATTGGTACAATGAGCAGTTCTTC	CASSMYRTADWYNEQFF
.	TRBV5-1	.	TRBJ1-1	TGCGCCAGCAGCACAGGGTTGAACACTGAAGCTTTCTTT	CASSTGLNTEAFF
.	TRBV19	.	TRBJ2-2	TGTGCCAGTAGTATAGGTCTGGGGACCACCGGGGAGCTGTTTTTT	CASSIGLGTTGELFF
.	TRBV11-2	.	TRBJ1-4	TGTGCCAGCAGCTCTCAAAGTGAGGGGTTCGAAAAACTGTTTTTT	CASSSQSEGFEKLFF
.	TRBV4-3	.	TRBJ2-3	TGCGCCAGCAGCCAAGGTTTTGTTGGCACAGATACGCAGTATTTT	CASSQGFVGTDTQYF
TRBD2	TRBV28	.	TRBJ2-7	TGTGCCAGCTTGGAGGGAGGGTCCCTCTACGAGCAGTACTTC	CASLEGGSLYEQYF
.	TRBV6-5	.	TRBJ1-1	TGTGCCAGCAGTTACACAGGTACTGAAGCTTTCTTT	CASSYTGTEAFF
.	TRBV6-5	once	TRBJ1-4	TGTGCCAGCAGCTGGGATCGGGGGACCGAAAAACTGTTTTTT	CASSWDRGTEKLFF
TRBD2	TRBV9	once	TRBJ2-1	TGTGCCAGCAGCGTAGGGGCGGGAGAGTACAATGAGCAGTTCTTC	CASSVGAGEYNEQFF
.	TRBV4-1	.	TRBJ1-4	TGCGCCAGCAGCCAAGATCGAGGGGCCGCAGGGACTAATGAAAAACTGTTTTTT	CASSQDRGAAGTNEKLFF
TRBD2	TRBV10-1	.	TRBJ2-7	TGCGCCAGCAGTCGGCGGGAGGGGATCGGCGAGCAGTACTTC	CASSRREGIGEQYF
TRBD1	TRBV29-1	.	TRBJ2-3	TGCAGCGCGGGACAGGGTCAGTATTTT	CSAGQGQYF
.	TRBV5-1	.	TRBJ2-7	TGCGCCAGCAGCCCCGCGCTCAGGGTAGGGTTAACCTACGAGCAGTACTTC	CASSPALRVGLTYEQYF
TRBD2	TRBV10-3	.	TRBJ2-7	TGTGCCATTACGGCTGGGACTAACTACGAGCAGTACTTC	CAITAGTNYEQYF
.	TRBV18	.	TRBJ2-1	TGTGCCAGCTCACGGGACGCGGGATTGGGTAATGAGCAGTTCTTC	CASSRDAGLGNEQFF
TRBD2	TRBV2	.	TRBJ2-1	TGTGCCAGCAGTCCCTTAGCGGGAGCGGGCTACAATGAGCAGTTCTTC	CASSPLAGAGYNEQFF